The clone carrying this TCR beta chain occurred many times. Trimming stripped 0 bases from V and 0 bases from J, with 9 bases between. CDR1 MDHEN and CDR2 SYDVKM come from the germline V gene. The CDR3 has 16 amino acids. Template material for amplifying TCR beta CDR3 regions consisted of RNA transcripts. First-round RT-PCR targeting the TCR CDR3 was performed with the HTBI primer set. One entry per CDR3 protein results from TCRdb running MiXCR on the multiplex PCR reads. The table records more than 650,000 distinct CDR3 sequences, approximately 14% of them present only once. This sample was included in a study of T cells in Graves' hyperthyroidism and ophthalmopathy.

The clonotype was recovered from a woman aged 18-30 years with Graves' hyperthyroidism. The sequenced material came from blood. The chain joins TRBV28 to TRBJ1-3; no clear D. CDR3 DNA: TGTGCCAGCAGTTTATGGACGGGAGACTCTGGAAACACCATATATTTT. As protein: CASSLWTGDSGNTIYF.